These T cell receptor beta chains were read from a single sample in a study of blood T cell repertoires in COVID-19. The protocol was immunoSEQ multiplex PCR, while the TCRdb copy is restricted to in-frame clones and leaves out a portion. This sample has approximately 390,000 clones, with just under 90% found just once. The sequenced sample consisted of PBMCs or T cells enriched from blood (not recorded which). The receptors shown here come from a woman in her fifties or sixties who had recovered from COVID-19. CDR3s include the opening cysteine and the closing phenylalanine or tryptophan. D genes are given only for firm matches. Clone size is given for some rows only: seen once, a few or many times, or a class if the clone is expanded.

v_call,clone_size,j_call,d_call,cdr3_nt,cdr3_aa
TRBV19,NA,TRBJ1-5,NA,TGTGCCAGTAGCTGGACAGCTTATAGCAATCAGCCCCAGCATTTT,CASSWTAYSNQPQHF
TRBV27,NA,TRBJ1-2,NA,TGTGCCAGCAGTTTAGGGGGAGGCGGCTACACCTTC,CASSLGGGGYTF
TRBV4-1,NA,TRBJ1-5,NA,TGCGCCAGCAGCCCACAAGTCGATGCCCAGCCCCAGCATTTT,CASSPQVDAQPQHF
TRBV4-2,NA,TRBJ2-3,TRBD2,TGTGCCAGCAGCCAGACTAGCGGGGCTGCAGATACGCAGTATTTT,CASSQTSGAADTQYF
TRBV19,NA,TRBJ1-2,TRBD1,TGTGCCAGTAGTACAGGACAGGGGATTAACTATGGCTACACCTTC,CASSTGQGINYGYTF
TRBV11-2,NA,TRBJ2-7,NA,TGTGCCAGCAGCCCCACTAGGCAGCCCTACGAGCAGTACTTC,CASSPTRQPYEQYF
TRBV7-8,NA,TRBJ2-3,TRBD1,TGTGCCAGCAGCCCCCGGACCGGACAGGGAGTGGGAGATACGCAGTATTTT,CASSPRTGQGVGDTQYF
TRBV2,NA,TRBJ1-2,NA,TGTGCCAGCAGTGAAGCGAAGGGGCAGGGCTACACCTTC,CASSEAKGQGYTF
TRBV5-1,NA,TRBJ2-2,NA,TGCGCCAGCAGGCGGGGCGCCGAGAGAACCGGGGAGCTGTTTTTT,CASRRGAERTGELFF
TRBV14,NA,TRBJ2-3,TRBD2,TGTGCCAGCAGCCAAGATCGGACTAGCGGTCGGCTTACGCAGTATTTT,CASSQDRTSGRLTQYF
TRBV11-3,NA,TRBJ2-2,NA,TGTGCCAGCAGCTTAGATTTAATCGTGGAGGGCCCCTCGGACACCGGGGAGCTGTTTTTT,CASSLDLIVEGPSDTGELFF
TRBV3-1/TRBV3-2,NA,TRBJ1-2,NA,TGTGCCAGCAGCCATAACCTCCAGGATTTTGGCTACACCTTC,CASSHNLQDFGYTF
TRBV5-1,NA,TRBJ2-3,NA,TGCGCCAGCAGCTTGGGTTTTAGTCAAGATACGCAGTATTTT,CASSLGFSQDTQYF
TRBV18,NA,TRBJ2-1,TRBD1,TGTGCCAGCTCACCACCAGGGACAGATGAGCAGTTCTTC,CASSPPGTDEQFF
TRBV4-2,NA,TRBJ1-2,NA,TGTGCCAGCAGCCAAGATTATGAGGGTCGAAGCTATGGCTACACCTTC,CASSQDYEGRSYGYTF
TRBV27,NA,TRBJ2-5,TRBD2,TGTGCCAGCAGTGCAACCGGGACTAGCGGAGAGACCCAGTACTTC,CASSATGTSGETQYF
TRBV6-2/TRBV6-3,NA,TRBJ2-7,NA,TGTGCCAGCAGTTACTACGGGGGACTTATGTCCTACGAGCAGTACTTC,CASSYYGGLMSYEQYF
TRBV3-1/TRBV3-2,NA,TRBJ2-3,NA,TGTGCCAGCAGCCAAGGCGGCGGGGTCACAGATACGCAGTATTTT,CASSQGGGVTDTQYF
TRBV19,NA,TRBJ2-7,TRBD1,TGTGCCACCGAGGACAGGGGATCTGGAAGGCCCGAGCAGTACTTC,CATEDRGSGRPEQYF
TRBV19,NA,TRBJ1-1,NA,TGTGCCAGTAGAATAACACTGAACACTGAAGCTTTCTTT,CASRITLNTEAFF
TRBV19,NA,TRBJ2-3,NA,TGTGCCAGTAGTATCAACACAGATACGCAGTATTTT,CASSINTDTQYF
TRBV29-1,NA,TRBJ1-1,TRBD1,TGCAGCGTCAGATCGGACAGGGAGAACACTGAAGCTTTCTTT,CSVRSDRENTEAFF
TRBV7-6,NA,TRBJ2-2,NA,TGTGCCAGCAGCTCGGGAACGAACACCGGGGAGCTGTTTTTT,CASSSGTNTGELFF
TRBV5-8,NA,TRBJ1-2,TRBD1,TGTGCCAGCAGCTTAGGGACAGTTTATGGCTACACCTTC,CASSLGTVYGYTF
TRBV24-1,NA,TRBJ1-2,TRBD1,TGTGCCACCAAAGGGAAGGGACAGGGGAAGTATGGCTACACCTTC,CATKGKGQGKYGYTF
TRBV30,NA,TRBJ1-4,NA,TGTGCCTGGGGAAGGGGGGGGCATGAAAAACTGTTTTTT,CAWGRGGHEKLFF
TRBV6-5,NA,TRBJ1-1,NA,TGTGCCAGCAGTAGGGTCGGGGAAAAGAACACTGAAGCTTTCTTT,CASSRVGEKNTEAFF
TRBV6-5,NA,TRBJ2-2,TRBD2,TGTGCCATCCGCGGGGGGTATAGCGGGGAGCTGTTTTTT,CAIRGGYSGELFF
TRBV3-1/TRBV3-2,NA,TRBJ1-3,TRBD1,TGTGCCAGCAGCCAAGACTGGACAGGGGGCTCTGGAAACACCATATATTTT,CASSQDWTGGSGNTIYF
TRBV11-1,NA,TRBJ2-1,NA,TGTGCCAGCAGCCCCCGCTGGGGGGACAATGAGCAGTTCTTC,CASSPRWGDNEQFF
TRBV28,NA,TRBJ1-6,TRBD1,TGTGCCAGCAGTAGGGGACAGGGACATTCACCCCTCCACTTT,CASSRGQGHSPLHF
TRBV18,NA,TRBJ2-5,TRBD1,TGTGCCAGCTCACCCCGAGCCGGGACAGGGGGCGCTTTTTCATGGGAGACCCAGTACTTC,CASSPRAGTGGAFSWETQYF
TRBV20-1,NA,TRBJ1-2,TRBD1,TGCAGTGCTACAACAGGGGACCCCACCTTC,CSATTGDPTF
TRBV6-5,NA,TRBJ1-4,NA,TGTGCCAGCACTCCCGGAGGAACTAATGAAAAACTGTTTTTT,CASTPGGTNEKLFF
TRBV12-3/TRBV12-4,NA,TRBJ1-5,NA,TGTGCCAGCAGTTTATTCTTGAATCAGCCCCAGCATTTT,CASSLFLNQPQHF
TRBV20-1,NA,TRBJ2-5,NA,TGCAGTCTTGACCAAGAGACCCAGTACTTC,CSLDQETQYF
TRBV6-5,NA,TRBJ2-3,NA,TGTGCCAGCAGTTTCGGGGGAGGAGAGACGCAGTATTTT,CASSFGGGETQYF
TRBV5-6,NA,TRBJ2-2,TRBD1,TGTGCCAGCAGCTGGTGGTCCAGGGGGCCCACCGGGGAGCTGTTTTTT,CASSWWSRGPTGELFF
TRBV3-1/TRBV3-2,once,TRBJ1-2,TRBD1,TGTGCCAGCAGCCAAGGACAGGGGTTCTATGGCTACACCTTC,CASSQGQGFYGYTF
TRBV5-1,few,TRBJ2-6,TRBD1,TGCGCCAGCGGGACAGGGACTGGGGCCAACGTCCTGACTTTC,CASGTGTGANVLTF
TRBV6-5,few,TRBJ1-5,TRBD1,TGTGCCAGCAGCCCCAGGGGGATTCAGCCCCAGCATTTT,CASSPRGIQPQHF
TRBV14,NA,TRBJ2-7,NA,TGTGCCAGCAGCCAAGAAGCGGACGGCTACGAGCAGTACTTC,CASSQEADGYEQYF
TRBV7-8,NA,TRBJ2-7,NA,TGTGCCAGCAGCGAACGGACAGCCTCCTACGAGCAGTACTTC,CASSERTASYEQYF
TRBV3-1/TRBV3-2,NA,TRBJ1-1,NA,TGTGCCAGCAGCCCCGGGGGGAGTAGCCCCAACACTGAAGCTTTCTTT,CASSPGGSSPNTEAFF